The T cell receptor beta chain under discussion was sequenced for a study of early T cells in non-severe SARS-CoV-2 infection. Germline V gene lookup returns CDR1 SGHTA and CDR2 FQGNSA. Trimming shortened V by 5 bases and J by 3 bases, and 9 bases separated the two germline ends. This CDR3 contains 13 residues. TCRdb independently ran MiXCR on the 5' RACE reads; one entry per CDR3 protein. Here the sample spans about 98,000 distinct CDR3 sequences, over 10% being singletons. Sample: whole blood. The V call is TRBV7-2, the J call TRBJ2-3; D uncertain. The origin of this receptor is an adult who was a healthcare worker with PCR-confirmed SARS-CoV-2 infection or an uninfected control (not recorded which). The CDR3 here is CASSHQHTDTQYF. Written as DNA, the CDR3 is TGTGCCAGCAGCCATCAACATACAGATACGCAGTATTTT.